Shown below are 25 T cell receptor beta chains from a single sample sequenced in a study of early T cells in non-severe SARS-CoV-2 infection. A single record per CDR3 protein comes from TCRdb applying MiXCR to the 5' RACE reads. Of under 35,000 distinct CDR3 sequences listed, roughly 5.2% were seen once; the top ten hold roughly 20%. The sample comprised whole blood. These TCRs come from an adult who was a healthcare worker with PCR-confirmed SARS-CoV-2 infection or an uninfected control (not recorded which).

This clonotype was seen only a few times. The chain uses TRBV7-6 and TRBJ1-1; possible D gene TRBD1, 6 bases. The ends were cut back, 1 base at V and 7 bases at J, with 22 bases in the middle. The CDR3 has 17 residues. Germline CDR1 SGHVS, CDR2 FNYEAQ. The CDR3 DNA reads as TGTGCCAGCAGCTTAGGTGAGGGCACTGGGGGCGAGGTTGAAGCTTTCTTT. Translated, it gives CASSLGEGTGGEVEAFF.

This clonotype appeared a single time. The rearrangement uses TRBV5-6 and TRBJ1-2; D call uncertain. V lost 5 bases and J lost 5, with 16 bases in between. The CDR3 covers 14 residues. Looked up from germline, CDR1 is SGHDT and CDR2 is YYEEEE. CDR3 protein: CASSVQRISYGYTF. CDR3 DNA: TGTGCCAGCAGTGTACAGCGGATCTCTTATGGCTACACCTTC.

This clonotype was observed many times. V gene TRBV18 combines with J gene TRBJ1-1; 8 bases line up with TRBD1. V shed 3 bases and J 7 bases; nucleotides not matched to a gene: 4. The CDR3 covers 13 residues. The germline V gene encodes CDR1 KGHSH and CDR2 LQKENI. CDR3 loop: CASSPGTGFEAFF. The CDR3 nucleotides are TGTGCCAGCTCACCCGGGACAGGCTTTGAAGCTTTCTTT.

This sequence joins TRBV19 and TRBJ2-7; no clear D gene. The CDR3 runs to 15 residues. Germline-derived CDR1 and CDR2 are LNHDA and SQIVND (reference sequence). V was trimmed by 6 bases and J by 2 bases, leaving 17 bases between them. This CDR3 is CASRAYSVGAYEQYF. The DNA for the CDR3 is TGTGCCAGTAGGGCCTATTCGGTCGGCGCCTACGAGCAGTACTTC.

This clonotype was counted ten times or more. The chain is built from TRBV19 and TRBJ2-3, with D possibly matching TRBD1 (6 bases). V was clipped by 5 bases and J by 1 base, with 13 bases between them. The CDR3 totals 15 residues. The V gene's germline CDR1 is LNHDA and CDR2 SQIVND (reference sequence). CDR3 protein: CASSFYRVRTDTQYF. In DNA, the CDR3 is TGTGCCAGTAGTTTTTACAGGGTGCGCACAGATACGCAGTATTTT.

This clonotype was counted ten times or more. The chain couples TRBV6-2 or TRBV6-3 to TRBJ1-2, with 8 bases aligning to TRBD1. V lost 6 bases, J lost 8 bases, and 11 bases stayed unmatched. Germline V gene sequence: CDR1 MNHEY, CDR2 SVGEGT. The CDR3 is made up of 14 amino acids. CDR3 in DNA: TGTGCCAGCAGACCAGGTCAGGGGGCGATCGGCTACACCTTC. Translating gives CASRPGQGAIGYTF.

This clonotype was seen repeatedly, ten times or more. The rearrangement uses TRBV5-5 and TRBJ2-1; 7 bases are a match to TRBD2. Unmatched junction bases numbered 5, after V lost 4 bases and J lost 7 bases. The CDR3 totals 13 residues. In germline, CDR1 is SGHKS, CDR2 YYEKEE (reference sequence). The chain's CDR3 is CASSMGGMNEQFF. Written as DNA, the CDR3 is TGTGCCAGCAGCATGGGGGGGATGAATGAGCAGTTCTTC.

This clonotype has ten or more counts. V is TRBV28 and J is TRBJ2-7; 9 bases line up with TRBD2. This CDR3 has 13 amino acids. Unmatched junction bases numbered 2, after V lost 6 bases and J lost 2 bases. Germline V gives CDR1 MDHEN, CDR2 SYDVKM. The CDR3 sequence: CASRTSGTYEQYF. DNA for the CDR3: TGTGCCAGCAGGACTAGCGGAACCTACGAGCAGTACTTC.

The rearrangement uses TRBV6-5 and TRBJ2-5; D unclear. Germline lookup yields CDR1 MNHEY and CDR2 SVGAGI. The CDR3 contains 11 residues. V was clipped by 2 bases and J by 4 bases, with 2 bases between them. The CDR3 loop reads CASSYGETQYF. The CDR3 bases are TGTGCCAGCAGTTACGGAGAGACCCAGTACTTC.

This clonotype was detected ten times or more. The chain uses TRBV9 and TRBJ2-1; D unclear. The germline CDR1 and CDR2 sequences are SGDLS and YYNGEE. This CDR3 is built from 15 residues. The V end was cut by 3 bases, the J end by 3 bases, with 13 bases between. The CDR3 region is CASSETPGGYNEQFF. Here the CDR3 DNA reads TGTGCCAGCAGCGAAACTCCAGGTGGCTACAATGAGCAGTTCTTC.

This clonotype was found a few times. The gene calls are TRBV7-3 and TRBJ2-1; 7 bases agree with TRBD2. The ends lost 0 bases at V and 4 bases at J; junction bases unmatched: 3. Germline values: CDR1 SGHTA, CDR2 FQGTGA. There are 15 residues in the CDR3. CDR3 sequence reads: CASSLTPSGYNEQFF. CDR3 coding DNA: TGTGCCAGCAGCTTAACACCTAGCGGATACAATGAGCAGTTCTTC.

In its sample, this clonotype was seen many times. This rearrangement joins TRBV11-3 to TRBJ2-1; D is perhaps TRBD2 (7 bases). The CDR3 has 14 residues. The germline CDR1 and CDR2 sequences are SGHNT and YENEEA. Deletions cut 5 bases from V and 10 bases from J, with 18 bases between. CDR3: CASSNRLGGGEQFF. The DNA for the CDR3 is TGTGCCAGCAGCAATCGACTAGGCGGGGGCGAGCAGTTCTTC.

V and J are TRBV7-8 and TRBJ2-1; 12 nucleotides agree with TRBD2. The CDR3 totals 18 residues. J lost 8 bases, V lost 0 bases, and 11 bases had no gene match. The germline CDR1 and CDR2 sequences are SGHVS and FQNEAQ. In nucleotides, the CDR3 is TGTGCCAGCAGCTTAGCGTTGAGACTAGCGGGAGTCAAACATGAGCAGTTCTTC. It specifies CASSLALRLAGVKHEQFF. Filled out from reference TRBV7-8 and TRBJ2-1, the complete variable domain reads GAGVSQSPRYKVAKRGQDVALRCDPISGHVSLFWYQQALGQGPEFLTYFQNEAQLDKSGLPSDRFFAERPEGSVSTLKIQRTQQEDSAVYLCASSLALRLAGVKHEQFFGPGTRLTVL.

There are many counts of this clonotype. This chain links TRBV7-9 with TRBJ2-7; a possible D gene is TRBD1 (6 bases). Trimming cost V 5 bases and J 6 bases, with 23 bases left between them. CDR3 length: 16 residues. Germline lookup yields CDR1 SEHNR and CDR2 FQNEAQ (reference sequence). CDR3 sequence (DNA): TGTGCCAGCAGCATGCCGATACAGTGGGGGCGGTCCGAGCAGTACTTC. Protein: CASSMPIQWGRSEQYF.

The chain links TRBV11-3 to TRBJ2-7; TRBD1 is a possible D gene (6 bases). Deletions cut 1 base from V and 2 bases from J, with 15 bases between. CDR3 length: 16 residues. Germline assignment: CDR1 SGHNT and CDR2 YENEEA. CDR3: CASSLGAGARTYEQYF. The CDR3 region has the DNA TGTGCCAGCAGCTTAGGTGCAGGGGCCAGAACCTACGAGCAGTACTTC. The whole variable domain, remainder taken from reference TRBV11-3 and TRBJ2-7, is EAGVVQSPRYKIIEKKQPVAFWCNPISGHNTLYWYLQNLGQGPELLIRYENEEAVDDSQLPKDRFSAERLKGVDSTLKIQPAELGDSAVYLCASSLGAGARTYEQYFGPGTRLTVT.

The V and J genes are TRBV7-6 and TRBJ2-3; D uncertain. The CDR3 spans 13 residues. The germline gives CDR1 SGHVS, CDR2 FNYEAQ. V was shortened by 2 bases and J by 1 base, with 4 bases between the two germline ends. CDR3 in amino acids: CASSLFRTDTQYF. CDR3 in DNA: TGTGCCAGCAGCTTATTTCGCACAGATACGCAGTATTTT. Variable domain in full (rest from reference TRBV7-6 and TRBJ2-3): GAGVSQSPRYKVTKRGQDVALRCDPISGHVSLYWYRQALGQGPEFLTYFNYEAQQDKSGLPNDRFSAERPEGSISTLTIQRTEQRDSAMYRCASSLFRTDTQYFGPGTRLTVL.

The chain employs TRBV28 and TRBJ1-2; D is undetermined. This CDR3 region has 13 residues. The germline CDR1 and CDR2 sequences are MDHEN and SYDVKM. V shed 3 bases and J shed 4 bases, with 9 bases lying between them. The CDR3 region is CASSFSGSYGYTF. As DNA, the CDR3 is TGTGCCAGCAGTTTCAGTGGGTCCTATGGCTACACCTTC.

This CDR3 reads CSARSTGADTQYF. CDR3 coding DNA: TGCAGTGCTAGATCGACAGGGGCAGATACGCAGTATTTT. V usage is TRBV20-1 and J usage is TRBJ2-3; 8 bases map to TRBD1. Germline V CDR1 and CDR2: DFQATT, SNEGSKA (reference sequence). V shed 2 bases, J shed 4 bases, and the junction held 2 bases outside the gene matches. CDR3 length: 13 residues.

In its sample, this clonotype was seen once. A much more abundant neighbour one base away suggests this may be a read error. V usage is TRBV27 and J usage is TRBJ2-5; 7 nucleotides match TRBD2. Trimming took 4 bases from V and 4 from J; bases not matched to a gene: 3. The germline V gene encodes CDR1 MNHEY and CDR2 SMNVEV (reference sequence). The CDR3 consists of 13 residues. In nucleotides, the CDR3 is TGTGCCAGCAGTTGGGGGGGACGAGAGACCCAGTACTTC. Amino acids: CASSWGGRETQYF.

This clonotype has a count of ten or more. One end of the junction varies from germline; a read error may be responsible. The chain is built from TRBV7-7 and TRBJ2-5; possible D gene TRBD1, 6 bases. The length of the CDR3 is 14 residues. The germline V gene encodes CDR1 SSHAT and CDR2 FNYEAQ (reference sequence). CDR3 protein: CASSLVGAQETQYF. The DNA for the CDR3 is TGTGCTAGCAGCTTAGTGGGGGCCCAAGAGACCCAGTACTTC.

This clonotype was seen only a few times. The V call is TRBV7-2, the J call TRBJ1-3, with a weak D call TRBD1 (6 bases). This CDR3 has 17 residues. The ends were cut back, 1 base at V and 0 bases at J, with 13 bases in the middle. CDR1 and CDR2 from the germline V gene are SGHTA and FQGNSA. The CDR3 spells CASSLDGQSISGNTIYF. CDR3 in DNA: TGTGCCAGCAGCTTAGATGGACAGTCGATCTCTGGAAACACCATATATTTT.

The CDR3 bases are TGTGCCAGCAGCTTAATGTTGGCAAGCAATCAGCCCCAGCATTTT. As protein: CASSLMLASNQPQHF. The chain combines TRBV7-2 with TRBJ1-5; D unresolved. The V end was cut by 2 bases, the J end by 1 base, with 9 bases between. Per the germline V gene, CDR1 is SGHTA and CDR2 is FQGNSA. This CDR3 is 15 amino acids long.

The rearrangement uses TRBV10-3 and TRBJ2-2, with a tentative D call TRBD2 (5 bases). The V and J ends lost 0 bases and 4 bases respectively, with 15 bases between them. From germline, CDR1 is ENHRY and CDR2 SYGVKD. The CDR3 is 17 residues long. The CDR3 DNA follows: TGTGCCATCAGTGAGTCGAAGGACTCAATCACCACCGGGGAGCTGTTTTTT. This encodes CAISESKDSITTGELFF.

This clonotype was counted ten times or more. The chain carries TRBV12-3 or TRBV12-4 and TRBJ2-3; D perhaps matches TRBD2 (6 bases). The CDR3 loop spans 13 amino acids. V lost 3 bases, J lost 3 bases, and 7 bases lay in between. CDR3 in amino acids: CASSFRGTDTQYF. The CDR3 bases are TGTGCCAGCAGTTTTCGGGGGACAGATACGCAGTATTTT.

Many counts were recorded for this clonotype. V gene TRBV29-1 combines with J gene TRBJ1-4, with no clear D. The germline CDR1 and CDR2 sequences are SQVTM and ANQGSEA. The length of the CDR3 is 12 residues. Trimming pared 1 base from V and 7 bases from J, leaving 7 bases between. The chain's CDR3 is CSVEGAGEKLFF. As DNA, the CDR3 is TGCAGCGTTGAAGGGGCGGGTGAAAAACTGTTTTTT.